The 3 T cell receptor beta chains in this list originate from one sample, sequenced in a study of blood T cell repertoires in COVID-19. Some clones are missing from TCRdb's copy, which holds only in-frame ones; the method was immunoSEQ multiplex PCR. The sample records about 170,000 clones, around 85% being singletons. The sequencing input was peripheral blood. The receptors here all came from a human donor with acute or convalescent COVID-19. The donor label of this sample is uncertain.

The chain employs TRBV30 and TRBJ2-7; a possible D gene is TRBD2 (6 bases). CDR3 length equals 19 residues. The germline V and J ends were trimmed by 3 bases and 4 bases, with 31 bases remaining between them. Germline CDR1 GTSNPN, CDR2 SVGIG (reference sequence). The CDR3 is CAWSLGRDGRSRLWYEQYF. CDR3 coding DNA: TGTGCCTGGAGCCTGGGACGGGACGGGAGAAGCCGGTTGTGGTACGAGCAGTACTTC.

This clone was seen once. The chain carries TRBV9 and TRBJ1-1; 7 bases are a match to TRBD1. J gave up 6 bases and V 0 bases, and 5 bases lay outside the gene matches. The CDR3 has 14 amino acids. The germline V gene has CDR1 SGDLS and CDR2 YYNGEE. The CDR3 sequence: CASSVVGGQPEAFF. The CDR3 DNA reads as TGTGCCAGCAGCGTAGTAGGGGGACAGCCTGAAGCTTTCTTT.

The CDR3 spells CASSATGGTEAFF. CDR3 DNA sequence: TGCGCCAGCAGCGCCACAGGGGGGACTGAAGCTTTCTTT. The gene calls are TRBV5-1 and TRBJ1-1; 8 bases agree with TRBD1. Germline V gene lookup returns CDR1 SGHRS and CDR2 YFSETQ. There are 13 residues in the CDR3. The ends lost 4 bases at V and 5 bases at J; junction bases unmatched: 4.